This T cell receptor (beta chain) came from a study of blood T cell repertoires in COVID-19. This clone was seen only a few times. Assay used: immunoSEQ multiplex PCR; TCRdb lists only in-frame clones, some missing. Among roughly 260,000 clones, about 80% were seen once, and the ten largest hold nearly 5%. Sequencing was performed on peripheral blood. This receptor was taken from a woman over 75 with active or convalescent COVID-19.

In DNA form, the CDR3 reads TGTGCCAGCAGCCAAGGACGGGGAAACACTGAAGCTTTCTTT. Amino acids: CASSQGRGNTEAFF. The chain couples TRBV5-4 to TRBJ1-1; D is unresolved. V was shortened by 4 bases and J by 2 bases, with 12 bases between the two germline ends. The CDR3 runs 14 residues. In germline, CDR1 is SGHNT, CDR2 YYREEE (reference sequence).